This record covers a single T cell receptor beta chain. Antigen specificity is unknown. The sample belongs to a study of Tregs in tolerant kidney transplant recipients. Study at large: CD4+CD25+CD127- cells came from approximately 3-day belatacept mixed lymphocyte reactions, some with approximately 5-day graft donor restimulation.

TCRdb's table, derived via immunoSEQ multiplex PCR, lists solely in-frame clones and lacks some. In the table there are roughly 19,000 clones, under 70% of which are singletons. Regarding the study as a whole: Few patients were studied, so findings need validation in larger groups. Expanding Tregs on activated donor B cells appeared to best identify donor-specific TCRbeta clones.

V lost 3 bases and J 0 bases, leaving 6 bases between the germline ends. Germline assignment: CDR1 KGHSH and CDR2 LQKENI. The CDR3 is made up of 14 amino acids. The chain links TRBV18 to TRBJ1-3; a weak D match, TRBD1 (5 bases). Sample: Tregs from blood cultured with allogeneic cells. The receptor comes from a human donor in good health. CDR3 amino acids: CASSPQGSGNTIYF. The CDR3 coding sequence is TGTGCCAGCTCACCCCAGGGCTCTGGAAACACCATATATTTT.